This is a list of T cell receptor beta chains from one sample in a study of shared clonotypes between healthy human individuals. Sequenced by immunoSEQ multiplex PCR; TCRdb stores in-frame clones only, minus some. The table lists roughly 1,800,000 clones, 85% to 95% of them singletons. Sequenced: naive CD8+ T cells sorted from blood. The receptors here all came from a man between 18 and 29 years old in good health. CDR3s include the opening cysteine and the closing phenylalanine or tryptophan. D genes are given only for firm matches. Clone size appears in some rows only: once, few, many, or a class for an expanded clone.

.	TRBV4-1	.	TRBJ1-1	TGCGCCAGCAGCCAACCCGGACAGCTAAACACTGAAGCTTTCTTT	CASSQPGQLNTEAFF
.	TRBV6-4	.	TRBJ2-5	TGTGCCAGCCTCGACCGGCCGCACTATCCCGGTCGGGGTGAGACCCAGTACTTC	CASLDRPHYPGRGETQYF
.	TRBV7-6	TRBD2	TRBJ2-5	TGTGCCAGCAGCTTAGGGGGACTAGCTCTGAAAGAGACCCAGTACTTC	CASSLGGLALKETQYF
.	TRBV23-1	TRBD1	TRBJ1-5	TGCGCCAGCAGTCAATCCGGGACAGGTAATCAGCCCCAGCATTTT	CASSQSGTGNQPQHF
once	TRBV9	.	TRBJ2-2	TGTGCCAGCAGCGTAGATCAGACCGGGGAGCTGTTTTTT	CASSVDQTGELFF
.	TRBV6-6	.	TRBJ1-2	TGTGCCAGCACCGACCCCTACTATGGCTACACCTTC	CASTDPYYGYTF
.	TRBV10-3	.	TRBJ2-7	TGTGCCATCAGGACAGGACCTACCTACGAGCAGTACTTC	CAIRTGPTYEQYF
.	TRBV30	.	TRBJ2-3	TGTGCCTGGAGTGTATCCTTAGGGGGAACAGATACGCAGTATTTT	CAWSVSLGGTDTQYF
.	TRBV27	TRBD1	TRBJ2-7	TGTGCCAGCAGAGACCCGGGACAGGGGATTAACGAGCAGTACTTC	CASRDPGQGINEQYF
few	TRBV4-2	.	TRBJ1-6	TGTGCCAGCAGCCAAGAGGGACACTTCAATTCACCCCTCCACTTT	CASSQEGHFNSPLHF
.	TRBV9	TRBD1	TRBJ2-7	TGTGCCAGCAGCGCCTTGACAGGGATCGGCGAGCAGTACTTC	CASSALTGIGEQYF
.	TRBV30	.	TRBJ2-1	TGTGCCTGGAGCGTTGTAGGGCCGGGCGATGAGCAGTTCTTC	CAWSVVGPGDEQFF
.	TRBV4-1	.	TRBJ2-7	TGCGCCAGCAGCCAAGTGGAAGCGGGCGAGCAGTACTTC	CASSQVEAGEQYF
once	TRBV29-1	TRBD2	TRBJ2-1	TGCAGCGTTGCCTGGACTAGCGGGGCTAACAATGAGCAGTTCTTC	CSVAWTSGANNEQFF
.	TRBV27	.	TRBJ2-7	TGTGCCAGCAGTTTACAGAGGAGCTCCTACGAGCAGTACTTC	CASSLQRSSYEQYF
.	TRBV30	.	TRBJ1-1	TGTGCCTGGAGTAACGGCCAATCCATGAACACTGAAGCTTTCTTT	CAWSNGQSMNTEAFF
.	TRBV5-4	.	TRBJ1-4	TGTGCCAGCAGCTTGAGGCCCAATGAAAAACTGTTTTTT	CASSLRPNEKLFF
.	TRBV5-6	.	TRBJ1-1	TGTGCCAGCAGCTTTTATGTCGGTCCCTCTGAAGCTTTCTTT	CASSFYVGPSEAFF
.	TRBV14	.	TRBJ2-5	TGTGCCAGCAGCCAAAGAGGCAGGGAAGAGACCCAGTACTTC	CASSQRGREETQYF
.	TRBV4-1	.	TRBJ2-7	TGCGCCAGCAGCCAAGTGTACCCGGACGCGAAGGGGGAGCAGTACTTC	CASSQVYPDAKGEQYF
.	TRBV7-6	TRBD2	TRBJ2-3	TGTGCCAGCAGCTTAGGGGACTACAGTACGCAGTATTTT	CASSLGDYSTQYF
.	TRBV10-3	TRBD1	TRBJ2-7	TGTGCCATCAGTGAGACACAGAATTTCGGACAGGGGTGGGGCGAGCAGTACTTC	CAISETQNFGQGWGEQYF
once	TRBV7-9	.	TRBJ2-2	TGTGCCAGCAGCTCTCCCGAGCACACCGGGGAGCTGTTTTTT	CASSSPEHTGELFF
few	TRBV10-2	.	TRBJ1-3	TGCGCCAGCACTCCCGACAGGACCTCTGGAAACACCATATATTTT	CASTPDRTSGNTIYF
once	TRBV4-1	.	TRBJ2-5	TGCGCCAGCAGCCAAGGGGTGGAGGGGGGCGACCAAGAGACCCAGTACTTC	CASSQGVEGGDQETQYF
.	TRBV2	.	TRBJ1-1	TGTGCCAGCAGTCACTTTTTTGGACAGTTGAACACTGAAGCTTTCTTT	CASSHFFGQLNTEAFF
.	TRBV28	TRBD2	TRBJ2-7	TGTGCCAGCAGTTTGGGACTAGCGGGGGGGGCCTACGAGCAGTACTTC	CASSLGLAGGAYEQYF
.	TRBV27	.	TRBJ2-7	TGTGCCAGCAGCCTGGCGGCCACAGCCTACGAGCAGTACTTC	CASSLAATAYEQYF
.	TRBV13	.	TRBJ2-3	TGTGCCAGCAGCATGGGGCCGGGGCCCTACACAGATACGCAGTATTTT	CASSMGPGPYTDTQYF
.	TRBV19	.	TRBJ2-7	TGTGCCAGTAGTACCCTTGGGGCTTACGAGCAGTACTTC	CASSTLGAYEQYF